A selection of T cell receptor beta chains follows, all from one sample in a study of cytomegalovirus exposure and HLA in healthy donors. Sequenced by immunoSEQ multiplex PCR; TCRdb stores in-frame clones only, minus some. The sample lists roughly 100,000 clones, 70% to 85% occurring once. Source material: PBMCs. The receptors derive from a boy younger than 18 in good health and CMV-seronegative. Each CDR3 is given with its conserved first and last residue. D genes are given only for firm matches. Size is omitted from some rows. Given values are once, few, many or a class for expanded clones.

j_call clone_size v_call d_call cdr3_aa cdr3_nt
TRBJ2-7 . TRBV7-2 TRBD1 CASSWGQGELEQYF TGTGCCAGCAGCTGGGGACAGGGAGAGTTGGAGCAGTACTTC
TRBJ2-1 few TRBV27 . CASKTIANEQFF TGTGCCAGCAAGACAATCGCGAATGAGCAGTTCTTC
TRBJ2-2 . TRBV2 TRBD2 CATRLATGELFF TGTGCCACGAGACTAGCCACCGGGGAGCTGTTTTTT
TRBJ1-1 . TRBV30 . CAWSVKRGGGGTEAFF TGTGCCTGGAGTGTAAAAAGGGGGGGAGGGGGCACTGAAGCTTTCTTT
TRBJ2-7 . TRBV14 TRBD1 CASSLGGTGPYEQYF TGTGCCAGCAGCCTAGGCGGGACAGGCCCCTACGAGCAGTACTTC
TRBJ1-3 . TRBV6-5 TRBD1 CASSYSTGTALVF TGTGCCAGCAGTTACTCGACGGGGACAGCCCTTGTTTTT
TRBJ1-2 . TRBV30 . CATGRYGYTF TGTGCTACTGGGCGTTATGGCTACACCTTC
TRBJ1-2 once TRBV6-1 . CASSEGGHYGYTF TGTGCCAGCAGTGAAGGGGGCCACTATGGCTACACTTTC
TRBJ1-5 . TRBV4-1 TRBD1 CASSPNIGTGGNQPQHF TGCGCCAGCAGCCCTAATATCGGGACAGGGGGCAATCAGCCCCAGCATTTT
TRBJ2-5 . TRBV9 . CASSVGEKETQYF TGTGCCAGCAGCGTAGGAGAGAAAGAGACCCAGTACTTC
TRBJ2-5 . TRBV7-9 . CASSFSETQYF TGTGCCAGCAGCTTCTCTGAGACCCAGTACTTC
TRBJ1-2 . TRBV27 . CASSLLQGHGYTF TGTGCCAGCAGTTTACTACAGGGTCATGGCTACACCTTC
TRBJ2-1 . TRBV2 TRBD2 CASKTAGGSYNEQFF TGTGCCAGCAAGACAGCGGGGGGGTCCTACAATGAGCAGTTCTTC
TRBJ1-1 . TRBV27 . CARGGGADTEAFF TGTGCCCGCGGGGGGGGCGCGGACACTGAAGCTTTCTTT
TRBJ2-7 . TRBV4-1 TRBD1 CASSFRQGFHEQYF TGCGCCAGCAGCTTTCGACAGGGGTTCCACGAGCAGTACTTC
TRBJ1-5 . TRBV28 TRBD1 CASRTGAIEYSNQPQHF TGTGCCAGCCGGACAGGGGCGATAGAATATAGCAATCAGCCCCAGCATTTT
TRBJ2-7 . TRBV28 . CASSLSGRYYEQYF TGTGCCAGCAGCCTTAGTGGGAGATACTACGAGCAGTACTTC
TRBJ2-7 . TRBV19 . CASSRTGTYEQYF TGTGCCAGTAGTCGGACGGGGACCTACGAGCAGTACTTC
TRBJ1-3 few TRBV5-1 . CASSLDSGSGNTIYF TGCGCCAGCAGCTTGGACAGCGGCTCTGGAAACACCATATATTTT
TRBJ1-2 once TRBV7-6 TRBD1 CASSSNTGGNYGYTF TGTGCCAGCAGCTCGAACACAGGGGGGAACTATGGCTACACCTTC
TRBJ1-5 once TRBV19 . CASSEQGFGRGNQPQHF TGTGCCAGTAGTGAACAGGGTTTCGGACGAGGCAATCAGCCCCAGCATTTT
TRBJ1-1 . TRBV9 . CASSVEPGMNTEAFF TGTGCCAGCAGCGTAGAACCAGGGATGAACACTGAAGCTTTCTTT
TRBJ1-1 . TRBV7-9 . CASSPPRGTGTNTEAFF TGTGCCAGCAGCCCCCCAAGAGGCACAGGGACGAACACTGAAGCTTTCTTT
TRBJ2-6 . TRBV28 . CASTAGRLGANVLTF TGTGCCAGCACCGCGGGTCGACTTGGGGCCAACGTCCTGACTTTC
TRBJ2-5 few TRBV27 . CASSLENQETQYF TGTGCCAGCAGTTTGGAGAACCAAGAGACCCAGTACTTC
TRBJ2-5 once TRBV5-1 TRBD2 CASSSHGGSRGTQYF TGCGCCAGCAGCTCGCACGGCGGGAGCAGAGGGACCCAGTACTTC
TRBJ2-2 . TRBV9 . CASSGKRTLQLDPGELFF TGTGCCAGCAGCGGAAAGCGGACCCTTCAGCTGGATCCCGGGGAGCTGTTTTTT